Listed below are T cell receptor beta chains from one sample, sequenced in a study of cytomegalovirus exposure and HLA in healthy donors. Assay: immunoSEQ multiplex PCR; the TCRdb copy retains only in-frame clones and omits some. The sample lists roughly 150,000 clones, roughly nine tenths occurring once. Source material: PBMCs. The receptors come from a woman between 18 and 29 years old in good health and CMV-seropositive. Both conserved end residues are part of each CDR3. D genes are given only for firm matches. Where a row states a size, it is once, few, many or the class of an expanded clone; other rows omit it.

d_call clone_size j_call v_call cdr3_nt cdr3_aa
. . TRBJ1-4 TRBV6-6 TGTGCCAGCAGTTACTGGCAGTCTGCAACTAATGAAAAACTGTTTTTT CASSYWQSATNEKLFF
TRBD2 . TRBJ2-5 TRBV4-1 TGCGCCAGCCGACGACTAGCGGGAGCTCTTGGGGAGACCCAGTACTTC CASRRLAGALGETQYF
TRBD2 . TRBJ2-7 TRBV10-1 TGCGCCAGCAGTGAATACCGCGGGAGCTCCTACGAGCAGTACTTC CASSEYRGSSYEQYF
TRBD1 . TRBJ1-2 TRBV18 TGTGCCAGCTCACCCACCTTTCAGGGGGATGGCTACACCTTC CASSPTFQGDGYTF
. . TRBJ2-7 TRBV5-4 TGTGCCAGCAGCTTGGATCTGGGCAGCTCCTACGAGCAGTACTTC CASSLDLGSSYEQYF
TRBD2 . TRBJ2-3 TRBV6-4 TGTGCCAGCAGCGAGGGACTAGCGGGAGGATCAGATACGCAGTATTTT CASSEGLAGGSDTQYF
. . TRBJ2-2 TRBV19 TGTGCCAGTAGTATAGACGCAACGGCCGGGGAGCTGTTTTTT CASSIDATAGELFF
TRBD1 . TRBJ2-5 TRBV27 TGTGCCAGCAGTTTGGGGTGGGGACTGACAGGGGGCCAAGAGACCCAGTACTTC CASSLGWGLTGGQETQYF
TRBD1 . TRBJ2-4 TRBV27 TGTGCCAGCAGTGTCACCGGCCCGGGACAGGGGGTACAGTACTTC CASSVTGPGQGVQYF
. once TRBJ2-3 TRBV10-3 TGTGCCATCAGTGAGTTAAAAGACTGGGATACGCAGTATTTT CAISELKDWDTQYF
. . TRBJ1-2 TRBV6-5 TGTGCCAGCAGTTACTTTGGGGACTACTATGGCTACACCTTC CASSYFGDYYGYTF
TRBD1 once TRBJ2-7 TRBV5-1 TGCGCCAGCAGCTTAACCGGGACAGGGGGCGTGTGGGAGCAGTACTTC CASSLTGTGGVWEQYF
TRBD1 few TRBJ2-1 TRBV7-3 TGTGCCAGCAGCAACGACCGGGGGACAGGGGACAATGAGCAGTTCTTC CASSNDRGTGDNEQFF
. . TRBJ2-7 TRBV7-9 TGTGCCAGCAGCTTACCCGGACAGAGTAGCAGGTACTTC CASSLPGQSSRYF
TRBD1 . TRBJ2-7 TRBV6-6 TGTGCCAGCGAGAGGGGGCCCCTCTCCGAGCAGTACTTC CASERGPLSEQYF
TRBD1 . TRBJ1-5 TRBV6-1 TGTGCCAGTATAGACAGGGTCGGGGGTCCCCAGCATTTT CASIDRVGGPQHF
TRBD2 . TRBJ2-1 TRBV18 TGTGCCAGCTCACAAGGGCTAGCGGGAGTGGATGAGCAGTTCTTC CASSQGLAGVDEQFF
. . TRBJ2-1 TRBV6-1 TGTGCCAGCAGGGCTAGCTCCTACAATGAGCAGTTCTTC CASRASSYNEQFF
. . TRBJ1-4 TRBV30 TGTGCCTTCTCTAAAGCTGAAAAACTGTTTTTT CAFSKAEKLFF
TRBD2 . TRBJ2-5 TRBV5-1 TGCGCCAGCAAAGGGGTAGCGGGCCTGGAGACCCAGTACTTC CASKGVAGLETQYF
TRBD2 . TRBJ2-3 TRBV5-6 TGTGCCAGCAGCTCCGAAGCGGGAGGAATCGCAGATACGCAGTATTTT CASSSEAGGIADTQYF
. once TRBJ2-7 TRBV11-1 TGTGCCAGCAGCCGCGCCTACGAGCAGTACTTC CASSRAYEQYF
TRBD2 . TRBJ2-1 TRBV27 TGTGCCAGCACCCCCTCTCGGACTAGCGGGGACTACAATGAGCAGTTCTTC CASTPSRTSGDYNEQFF
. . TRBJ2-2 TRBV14 TGTGCCAGCAGCCAGGTTTTGCACAGGGAGCTGTTTTTT CASSQVLHRELFF
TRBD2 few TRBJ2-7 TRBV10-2 TGCGCCAGCAGAGGGACTAGCGGGCGAAACGAGCAGTACTTC CASRGTSGRNEQYF
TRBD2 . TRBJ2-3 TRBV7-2 TGTGCCAGCGGCGAGACTAGCGGAGGGGATACGCAGTATTTT CASGETSGGDTQYF
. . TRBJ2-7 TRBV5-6 TGTGCCAGCAGCTTAACATCGGGACACTCCTACGAGCAGTACTTC CASSLTSGHSYEQYF
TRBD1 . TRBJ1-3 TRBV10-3 TGTGCCATCGGACAGGCAAACTCTGGAAACACCATATATTTT CAIGQANSGNTIYF
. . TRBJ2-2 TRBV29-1 TGCAGCGTTGGGCGGCCGGGGTTCACCGGGGAGCTGTTTTTT CSVGRPGFTGELFF
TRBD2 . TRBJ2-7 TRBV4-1 TGCGCCAGCAGCCAAGACGAGCGGGGGCGCGCCTACGAGCAGTACTTC CASSQDERGRAYEQYF
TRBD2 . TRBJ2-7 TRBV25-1 TGTGCCAGCAGACCCCCGGGACTAGCGGGAAAACCGTACTTC CASRPPGLAGKPYF